The 19 T cell receptor beta chains below all came from one sample that was sequenced in a study of blood T cell repertoires in COVID-19. Here immunoSEQ multiplex PCR was the method, and the copy in TCRdb shows in-frame clones only, minus some. The sample has roughly 250,000 clones, over 65% seen once. The sample taken for sequencing was peripheral blood. The origin of the receptors is a woman aged 80 or over with acute or convalescent COVID-19.

This chain links TRBV24-1 with TRBJ2-3, with D perhaps matching TRBD2 (5 bases). This CDR3 contains 12 residues. V was cut by 7 bases and J by 2 bases, with 6 bases left in between. From germline, CDR1 is KGHDR and CDR2 SFDVKD. In nucleotides, the CDR3 is TGTGCCACCAGCGGGGACACAGATACGCAGTATTTT. Amino acids: CATSGDTDTQYF.

The chain joins TRBV11-2 to TRBJ2-3; 9 bases are a match to TRBD2. The CDR3 sequence is 16 residues long. After removal of 1 base from V and 4 bases from J, the junction contained 6 bases not matched to a gene. The germline V gene has CDR1 SGHAT and CDR2 FQNNGV. As DNA, the CDR3 is TGTGCCAGCAGCTTAGGGCTACTAGCGGGCGCAGATACGCAGTATTTT. Encoded protein: CASSLGLLAGADTQYF.

The chain uses TRBV14 and TRBJ1-2; D call uncertain. Germline V gene data show CDR1 as SGHDN and CDR2 as FVKESK. V was shortened by 4 bases and J by 4 bases, with 10 bases between the two germline ends. The CDR3 has 13 amino acids. CDR3 protein: CASSPGGFYGYTF. In DNA, the CDR3 is TGTGCCAGCAGCCCTGGAGGATTCTATGGCTACACCTTC.

This clone was counted between two and nine times. The V call is TRBV16, the J call TRBJ1-4; no reliable D call. V was cut by 0 bases and J by 3 bases, with 14 bases left in between. Germline V gene data show CDR1 as KGHSY and CDR2 as FQNENV. This CDR3 contains 17 residues. The CDR3 DNA follows: TGTGCCAGCAGCCAATCGAAAGACCGGGGAGCTAATGAAAAACTGTTTTTT. It yields the protein CASSQSKDRGANEKLFF.

The V and J genes are TRBV6-6 and TRBJ1-2; no firm D call. Trimming removed 9 bases at V and 8 bases at J, with 13 bases between. CDR3 length: 11 amino acids. Germline V gene sequence: CDR1 MNHNY, CDR2 SVGAGI (reference sequence). DNA for the CDR3: TGTGCCAGTAGCCCTGGTGGGGGCTACACCTTC. This encodes CASSPGGGYTF.

CDR3 sequence reads: CASSLVVGTSGTSSYNEQFF. In DNA form, the CDR3 reads TGCGCCAGCAGCTTGGTTGTTGGGACTAGCGGTACGAGCTCCTACAATGAGCAGTTCTTC. The chain employs TRBV5-1 and TRBJ2-1, with 11 positions matching TRBD2. V lost 0 bases and J lost 0; bases outside the gene matches: 11. The CDR3 runs 20 residues. Germline-derived CDR1 and CDR2 are SGHRS and YFSETQ.

V usage is TRBV4-3 and J usage is TRBJ1-4, with 9 bases lining up with TRBD1. J gave up 6 bases and V 1 base, and 9 bases lay outside the gene matches. This CDR3 comprises 17 residues. Germline V gene lookup returns CDR1 LGHNA and CDR2 YSLEER. The CDR3 sequence is CASSQAPDRGLDEKLFF. CDR3 coding DNA: TGCGCCAGCAGCCAAGCCCCGGACAGGGGACTGGATGAAAAACTGTTTTTT.

The chain is built from TRBV19 and TRBJ1-2; D is ambiguous. V was trimmed by 7 bases and J by 2 bases, leaving 14 bases between them. This CDR3 spans 14 amino acids. Looked up from germline, CDR1 is LNHDA and CDR2 is SQIVND (reference sequence). The chain's CDR3 is CASTLSGENYGYTF. Written as DNA, the CDR3 is TGTGCCAGTACCTTGTCCGGGGAGAACTATGGCTACACCTTC.

The genes are TRBV6-6 and TRBJ2-7, with 7 bases aligning to TRBD1. In germline, CDR1 is MNHNY, CDR2 SVGAGI (reference sequence). With V trimmed by 6 bases and J by 0 bases, 8 bases remained unmatched. The CDR3 is made up of 15 amino acids. Here the CDR3 reads CASSPGQAHSYEQYF. The CDR3 nucleotides read TGTGCCAGCAGCCCAGGACAGGCCCACTCCTACGAGCAGTACTTC.

V usage is TRBV12-3 or TRBV12-4 and J usage is TRBJ1-2, with D possibly TRBD1 on 5 matching bases. Between the trimmed V and J ends, which lost 7 bases and 4 bases, there was a span of 13 bases. This CDR3 region has 13 residues. The CDR3 bases are TGTGCCAGCACCATAGGGGATTCCTATGGCTACACCTTC. Translated: CASTIGDSYGYTF.

This clone was seen a few times. The chain employs TRBV6-5 and TRBJ2-7, with D perhaps TRBD2 (6 bases). Germline V gene sequence: CDR1 MNHEY, CDR2 SVGAGI. CDR3 length: 14 residues. The germline V and J ends were trimmed by 8 bases and 0 bases, with 14 bases remaining between them. Written as DNA, the CDR3 is TGTGCCAGCCGGCGAGCGGGCTACTCCTACGAGCAGTACTTC. Translating gives CASRRAGYSYEQYF.

The chain couples TRBV2 to TRBJ2-7, with D possibly being TRBD1 (5 bases). Trimming left V 6 bases short and J 6 bases short, with 15 bases between. CDR3 size: 13 residues. Germline-derived CDR1 and CDR2 are SNHLY and FYNNEI. CDR3 nucleotide sequence: TGTGCCAGCAGACCGCAGGGTTCGGGCGAGCAGTACTTC. Translated, it gives CASRPQGSGEQYF.

V usage is TRBV10-3 and J usage is TRBJ1-4; weak D call: TRBD1 (6 bases). Germline V gene sequence: CDR1 ENHRY, CDR2 SYGVKD. V shed 6 bases and J shed 8 bases, with 13 bases lying between them. There are 13 residues in the CDR3. The CDR3: CAIRPGQLEKLFF. In nucleotides, the CDR3 is TGTGCCATCAGACCCGGACAGTTAGAAAAACTGTTTTTT.

J is TRBJ2-2 and V is TRBV12-3 or TRBV12-4; no firm D call. The CDR3 spans 13 residues. V dropped 2 bases and J dropped 4 bases, with 5 bases sitting between them. CDR3 amino acids: CASSLTVTGELFF. CDR3 nucleotide sequence: TGTGCCAGCAGTTTAACAGTCACCGGGGAGCTGTTTTTT.

CDR3 region: CASGLAGGETQYF. The CDR3 coding sequence is TGTGCCAGCGGACTAGCGGGAGGAGAGACCCAGTACTTC. The chain combines TRBV12-3 or TRBV12-4 with TRBJ2-5; TRBD2 agrees at 14 bases. The CDR3 is made up of 13 amino acids. V was pared by 8 bases and J by 4 bases, with 0 bases of the junction left unmatched.

This clone was seen a few times. CDR3 in DNA: TGTGCCATCAGTGAAGTCCCGGACAGGAGGCCTTACGAGCAGTACTTC. It translates to CAISEVPDRRPYEQYF. The genes are TRBV10-3 and TRBJ2-7, with 7 positions matching TRBD1. V was clipped by 3 bases and J by 4 bases; unmatched bases: 12. Germline CDR1 and CDR2: ENHRY and SYGVKD. The CDR3 has 16 residues.

The genes are TRBV10-3 and TRBJ1-3, with D unclear. The CDR3 runs 12 residues. Trimming removed 6 bases from V and 4 bases from J, with 7 bases in between. Looked up from germline, CDR1 is ENHRY and CDR2 is SYGVKD. CDR3 region: CAISNTGNTIYF. The CDR3 coding sequence is TGTGCCATCAGCAATACAGGAAACACCATATATTTT.

The genes are TRBV9 and TRBJ2-1, with TRBD1 matching 11 bases. CDR3 length equals 15 residues. V was pared by 3 bases and J by 4 bases, with 3 bases of the junction left unmatched. CDR1 and CDR2 from the germline V gene are SGDLS and YYNGEE. The CDR3 bases are TGTGCCAGCAGCGCCCGGGACAGGGGGTACAATGAGCAGTTCTTC. Protein sequence: CASSARDRGYNEQFF.

The chain links TRBV21-1 to TRBJ2-7; the D call of TRBD2 is as the table states it, not checked on the DNA. TRBV21-1 has pseudogene status. There are 17 residues in the CDR3. The CDR3 sequence: CASSKVGASGGVHEQYF. DNA for the CDR3: TGTGCCAGCAGCAAAGTTGGGGCTAGCGGGGGGGTTCACGAGCAGTACTTC.